One and the same sample provided the 2 T cell receptor beta chains below, sequenced in a study of T cells expressing NK-cell markers. TCRdb reprocessed the 5' RACE reads; each CDR3 protein has one entry and no DNA is given. This listing includes around 180,000 distinct CDR3 sequences. The sequencing input was blood T cells: a sorted CD56 or NKG2C T cell subset, CD4+ or CD8+ T cells, or bulk PBMC T cells (not recorded which). These receptors were obtained from a man aged 18-75 years in good health.

The chain links TRBV28 to TRBJ1-1. The CDR3 loop spans 15 amino acids. The germline V gene encodes CDR1 MDHEN and CDR2 SYDVKM. This CDR3 reads CASMEFRNLNTEAFF.

This chain joins TRBV7-3 and TRBJ2-1; the TCRdb call, TRBD1, lacks DNA for checking. In germline, CDR1 is SGHTA, CDR2 FQGTGA. This CDR3 is 15 amino acids long. CDR3 sequence reads: CASSLSSAGVNEQFF.